This paragraph covers one TCR beta chain sequence. This clone was counted once. The target of this receptor is not known. Base qualities are not recorded, but no much larger clone differs from it by a single base. Per the germline V gene, MRHNA is the CDR1 and SNTAGT is the CDR2. The CDR3 holds 16 amino acids from the cysteine to the phenylalanine. Kept here is only the CDR3 DNA, which spans 48 bases and is read in frame from base 1. V was cut back by 5 bases and J by 0 bases, leaving a gap of 11 bases between them. Library prep was done by the immunoSEQ multiplex PCR assay. Rearranged TCR beta chain sequences were amplified with the hsTCRB Kit following the manufacturer's protocol. An Illumina MiSeq was used to sequence the TCRB libraries. As for how the authors treated the data: The proprietary platform of the kit vendor was used for demultiplexing, trimming and gene mapping. TCRdb stores this immuneACCESS table with in-frame sequences only. Part of the clones is absent; in the studies checked, under half of the shortfall reflects unresolved V genes, and no reason is known for the rest. V and J calls and clone size are as listed in that table; D and trimming were resolved from the DNA. For this sample there are tens of thousands of clones; roughly 85% appear just once. The ten largest make up around 7% of the sample.

This record comes from a study of a mutant IDH1 vaccine in newly diagnosed glioma (dated by TCRdb to the early 2020s). Regarding the study in general: Of the roughly 33 treated patients, around 62% were male and around 40% were female, and a mean age of 40.4 years was recorded. Prior to enrollment, standard therapy consisting of radiotherapy alone, temozolomide alone, or radiochemotherapy with temozolomide had been administered to patients, with the combination being received by most patients. Peripheral blood was drawn at six visits: V03 (baseline), V05, V07, V10, V12 and V13. For exploratory analyses, longitudinal TCRB deep sequencing was carried out in roughly 23 treated patients wherever samples were available. What the research found in general, with its limitations: Selection of PBMC samples for TCRB deep sequencing was based on availability. According to the authors, sample limitations meant that analyses of patient blood samples could not be reproduced. Pseudoprogression appeared unrelated to alterations in the top peripheral T cell clonotypes detected by TCRB sequencing. Immune responses induced by the vaccine were seen in approximately 92% of patients across multiple MHC alleles.

The time point label of this sample denotes: baseline, week 1 (first vaccination visit). In the paper's terms, the treatment or condition label means: pre-vaccination baseline after standard-of-care therapy. All donors had newly diagnosed IDH1-mutant astrocytomas of WHO grade 3 or 4 that showed loss of nuclear ATRX. The samples were drawn from NOA16, a multicentre, single-arm, open-label phase I trial in Germany that tested a mutant IDH1 peptide vaccine in humans for the first time. Blood drawn at visit V03 was used as the baseline sample for immunogenicity testing. Genomic DNA for TCRB sequencing was extracted from EDTA blood using the DNeasy Blood and Tissue Kit.

Here the sequenced sample was PBMCs, taken from a glioma patient treated with radiotherapy, temozolomide or both. This clonotype was sampled from a woman aged 45-60 years with glioma. Recombination joined TRBV6-4 with TRBJ2-6, with a weak D call of TRBD2 (5 bases match). The sequenced DNA: TGTGCCAGCAGTCCGTCGCGGGCCTCTGGGGCCAACGTCCTGACTTTC. Protein translation: CASSPSRASGANVLTF.